The 29 T cell receptor beta chains in this list originate from one sample, sequenced in a study of PD-L1 blockade in urothelial cancer. Sequenced by immunoSEQ multiplex PCR; TCRdb stores in-frame clones only, minus some. The table records around 40,000 clones, 36% of them present only once. The source material was tumor tissue, sampled before atezolizumab (anti-PD-L1) treatment. Receptors originate from a man aged 55-75 years with urothelial cancer.

The V call is TRBV12-5, the J call TRBJ2-2, with D possibly TRBD1 on 6 matching bases. The CDR3 loop spans 16 amino acids. The V end lost 5 bases, the J end lost 5 bases, and 18 bases lay between the germline ends. The germline V gene has CDR1 LGHNT and CDR2 FRNRAP. Here the CDR3 reads CASGVGEGVKTGELFF. CDR3 DNA sequence: TGTGCTAGTGGTGTGGGCGAGGGGGTAAAGACCGGGGAGCTGTTTTTT.

This chain uses TRBV2 with TRBJ1-5; 7 bases map to TRBD1. V shed 2 bases and J 2 bases; nucleotides not matched to a gene: 3. CDR1 and CDR2 from the germline V gene are SNHLY and FYNNEI. The CDR3 contains 15 residues. CDR3 region: CASSESRGGNQPQHF. CDR3 nucleotide sequence: TGTGCCAGCAGTGAATCCAGGGGGGGCAATCAGCCCCAGCATTTT.

This chain connects TRBV19 to TRBJ2-3; D possibly corresponds to TRBD1 (6 bases). CDR3 length equals 13 residues. The germline V gene encodes CDR1 LNHDA and CDR2 SQIVND (reference sequence). Deletions cut 4 bases from V and 5 bases from J, with 10 bases between. CDR3 residues: CASSTQGLDTQYF. The CDR3 DNA is TGTGCCAGTAGTACCCAGGGGTTAGATACGCAGTATTTT.

The V call is TRBV5-1, the J call TRBJ1-4; 9 bases align to TRBD1. The germline gives CDR1 SGHRS, CDR2 YFSETQ. The CDR3 has 15 residues. Trimming cost V 5 bases and J 3 bases; bases outside gene matches: 5. The DNA for the CDR3 is TGCGCCAGCAGGATGGGACAGGGACCTAATGAAAAACTGTTTTTT. Protein: CASRMGQGPNEKLFF.

This clone has only a few counts. The J gene is TRBJ1-2, the V gene TRBV6-8; 9 nucleotides agree with TRBD1. CDR1 and CDR2 from the germline V gene are MNHGY and SAAAGT. V shed 5 bases, J shed 8 bases, and the junction held 9 bases outside the gene matches. This CDR3 contains 14 residues. The CDR3 DNA sequence: TGTGCCAGCAGTAGGATGGGACAGGGCGGAGGCTACACCTTC. Its protein product is CASSRMGQGGGYTF.

This clone came up many times. The genes are TRBV11-3 and TRBJ1-4; D is undetermined. Germline V lookup: CDR1 SGHNT, CDR2 YENEEA. V dropped 3 bases and J dropped 8 bases, with 13 bases sitting between them. This CDR3 is 14 amino acids long. The CDR3 loop reads CASSFNPRVEKLFF. In nucleotides, the CDR3 is TGTGCCAGCAGCTTTAACCCAAGGGTAGAAAAACTGTTTTTT.

This clone was seen only a few times. J is TRBJ2-3 and V is TRBV6-7; no clear D gene. TRBV6-7 is marked as an open reading frame, function uncertain. The CDR3 is 13 amino acids. V shed 7 bases and J shed 2 bases, with 10 bases lying between them. The CDR3 loop reads CASNTRATDTQYF. CDR3 nucleotides: TGTGCCAGCAATACACGCGCCACAGATACGCAGTATTTT.

V usage is TRBV19 and J usage is TRBJ1-1; 8 bases are a match to TRBD1. V was pared by 8 bases and J by 5 bases, with 13 bases of the junction left unmatched. This CDR3 is 15 amino acids long. Germline V gives CDR1 LNHDA, CDR2 SQIVND (reference sequence). CDR3 sequence (DNA): TGTGCCAGTCGTCACCAGGGGGCCGGGAAAACTGAAGCTTTCTTT. Its protein is CASRHQGAGKTEAFF.

This sequence joins TRBV6-8 and TRBJ2-6, with D possibly being TRBD1 or TRBD2 (5 bases each). This CDR3 is built from 16 residues. V was clipped by 10 bases and J by 0 bases, with 16 bases between them. Germline CDR1 MNHGY, CDR2 SAAAGT. In nucleotides, the CDR3 is TGTGCCATCACCCCGGGGACCACCTCTGGGGCCAACGTCCTGACTTTC. As protein: CAITPGTTSGANVLTF.

The CDR3, as DNA: TGTGCCAGTCACTTGGGGGCGAACACTGAAGCTTTCTTT. Translation: CASHLGANTEAFF. V usage is TRBV9 and J usage is TRBJ1-1; possibly TRBD1 for D (6 bases). V shed 8 bases and J shed 1 base, with 12 bases lying between them. The CDR3 loop spans 13 amino acids. In germline, CDR1 is SGDLS, CDR2 YYNGEE.

This clone was seen more than once but under ten times. The J gene is TRBJ1-4, the V gene TRBV9; D perhaps matches TRBD1 (5 bases). Germline V gene sequence: CDR1 SGDLS, CDR2 YYNGEE. Trimming left V 0 bases short and J 7 bases short, with 22 bases between. This CDR3 is 18 amino acids long. CDR3 region: CASSVATPQWGGSEKLFF. CDR3 DNA sequence: TGTGCCAGCAGCGTAGCTACTCCTCAGTGGGGGGGGAGTGAAAAACTGTTTTTT.

The rearrangement links TRBV28 to TRBJ1-5; D remains ambiguous. The germline CDR1 and CDR2 sequences are MDHEN and SYDVKM. The CDR3 has 16 residues. V was trimmed by 3 bases and J by 4 bases, leaving 16 bases between them. As DNA, the CDR3 is TGTGCCAGCAGTTTTTGGAAGGGAGACGGTAATCAGCCCCAGCATTTT. Protein product: CASSFWKGDGNQPQHF. Complete variable domain (other parts from reference TRBV28 and TRBJ1-5): DVKVTQSSRYLVKRTGEKVFLECVQDMDHENMFWYRQDPGLGLRLIYFSYDVKMKEKGDIPEGYSVSREKKERFSLILESASTNQTSMYLCASSFWKGDGNQPQHFGDGTRLSIL.

This clone came up a few times. The V gene is TRBV18, the J gene TRBJ2-2; no clear D. This CDR3 has 15 residues. Trimming cost V 2 bases and J 1 base, with 8 bases left between them. Germline V gives CDR1 KGHSH, CDR2 LQKENI. The CDR3 bases are TGTGCCAGCTCACCAGCGGAAAGGAACACCGGGGAGCTGTTTTTT. The encoded protein is CASSPAERNTGELFF.

This clone was recorded a few times. This rearrangement joins TRBV18 to TRBJ2-5, with 7 bases aligning to TRBD1. Germline CDR1 and CDR2: KGHSH and LQKENI. This CDR3 has 16 amino acids. V lost 4 bases, J lost 7 bases, and 15 bases stayed unmatched. CDR3 DNA sequence: TGTGCCAGCTCACTCCGGGACAGTCAGATACAGGGGACCCAGTACTTC. Translation gives CASSLRDSQIQGTQYF.

This clone has only a few counts. This sequence joins TRBV2 and TRBJ2-7; 11 nucleotides match TRBD2. This CDR3 is 15 amino acids long. The V segment lost 5 bases and the J segment 7 bases; nucleotides outside the gene matches: 10. CDR1 and CDR2 from the germline V gene are SNHLY and FYNNEI. Here the CDR3 DNA reads TGTGCCAGCAGTCCGTGGACTAGCGGGTTGGGAGAGCAGTACTTC. It yields the protein CASSPWTSGLGEQYF.

This CDR3 is CASSFGTTANYGYTF. The CDR3 nucleotides are TGCGCCAGCAGCTTTGGGACAACCGCGAACTATGGCTACACCTTC. V gene TRBV5-1 combines with J gene TRBJ1-2, with D possibly TRBD1 on 6 matching bases. CDR3 length: 15 residues. V lost 2 bases, J lost 2 bases, and 13 bases lay in between. Germline V gene sequence: CDR1 SGHRS, CDR2 YFSETQ.

V and J are TRBV18 and TRBJ2-6; D remains ambiguous. This CDR3 spans 18 amino acids. The germline V gene encodes CDR1 KGHSH and CDR2 LQKENI. V lost 1 base and J 4 bases, leaving 17 bases between the germline ends. The CDR3 sequence is CASSPQRAIATGANVLTF. CDR3 bases: TGTGCCAGCTCACCACAGCGAGCAATCGCAACCGGGGCCAACGTCCTGACTTTC.

This clone was detected ten times or more. The CDR3 reads CASSYSRYQPQHF. CDR3 bases: TGTGCCAGCAGTTACTCACGGTATCAGCCCCAGCATTTT. The chain recombines TRBV6-8 with TRBJ1-5, with no clear D. CDR3 length: 13 residues. Per the germline V gene, CDR1 is MNHGY and CDR2 is SAAAGT. Trimming shortened V by 0 bases and J by 5 bases, and 5 bases separated the two germline ends.

The chain uses TRBV11-3 and TRBJ1-1; D may be TRBD1 (5 bases). Deletions cut 0 bases from V and 6 bases from J, with 14 bases between. This CDR3 comprises 15 residues. CDR1 is SGHNT, CDR2 YENEEA, per germline. The CDR3 nucleotides are TGTGCCAGCAGCTTAGAAGGCAGGGTCACTTCTGAAGCTTTCTTT. Its protein product is CASSLEGRVTSEAFF.

This clone was counted at least ten times. This chain joins TRBV2 and TRBJ1-2; D is unresolved. CDR3 size: 14 residues. Germline CDR1 SNHLY, CDR2 FYNNEI. V dropped 4 bases and J dropped 6 bases, with 15 bases sitting between them. This CDR3 is CASSADLGFHGYTF. The DNA for the CDR3 is TGTGCCAGCAGTGCGGACCTAGGCTTCCATGGCTACACCTTC. Based on the CDR3 plus reference TRBV2 and TRBJ1-2, the full variable domain is EPEVTQTPSHQVTQMGQEVILRCVPISNHLYFYWYRQILGQKVEFLVSFYNNEISEKSEIFDDQFSVERPDGSNFTLKIRSTKLEDSAMYFCASSADLGFHGYTFGSGTRLTVV.

In this sample, this clone turned up a few times. V gene TRBV27 combines with J gene TRBJ1-2, with D maybe TRBD1 (5 bases). The germline CDR1 and CDR2 sequences are MNHEY and SMNVEV (reference sequence). Trimming removed 5 bases from V and 3 bases from J, with 16 bases in between. The CDR3 consists of 15 residues. The CDR3 protein is CASSVAGRADYGYTF. CDR3 DNA: TGTGCCAGCAGTGTAGCGGGACGGGCTGACTATGGCTACACCTTC.

This chain joins TRBV5-1 and TRBJ2-7, with 7 nucleotides matching TRBD1. Germline CDR1 reads SGHRS; CDR2 reads YFSETQ. CDR3 size: 16 residues. The V and J ends lost 4 bases and 4 bases, in that order; junction bases with no gene match: 14. CDR3 in amino acids: CASSLGPTGVVYEQYF. The CDR3 DNA follows: TGCGCCAGCAGCCTGGGGCCTACAGGGGTTGTGTACGAGCAGTACTTC.

This clone ranks as medium-sized. The chain couples TRBV15 to TRBJ1-1; D is uncertain. The germline V and J ends were trimmed by 0 bases and 1 base, with 6 bases remaining between them. The CDR3 length is 14 residues. Germline CDR1 and CDR2: LNHNV and YYDKDF (reference sequence). The CDR3 sequence is CATSRDEENTEAFF. The CDR3, as DNA: TGTGCCACCAGCAGAGATGAGGAGAACACTGAAGCTTTCTTT.

The chain uses TRBV6-8 and TRBJ1-6; 7 nucleotides agree with TRBD1. Per germline, CDR1 MNHGY and CDR2 SAAAGT. CDR3 size: 13 residues. V gave up 6 bases and J gave up 7 bases; unmatched junction bases: 3. The CDR3, as DNA: TGTGCCAGCAGGGAGGGGGCGAATTCACCCCTCCACTTT. It encodes CASREGANSPLHF.

The rearrangement joins TRBV5-1 to TRBJ2-2, with 9 bases matching TRBD2. The CDR3 sequence is 16 residues long. With 4 bases clipped from V and 0 bases from J, the junction kept 4 bases outside the gene matches. The germline V gene encodes CDR1 SGHRS and CDR2 YFSETQ. The CDR3 loop reads CASSPWTSANTGELFF. The CDR3 DNA sequence: TGCGCCAGCAGCCCCTGGACTAGCGCGAACACCGGGGAGCTGTTTTTT.

In nucleotides, the CDR3 is TGTGCCAGTAGTAGCCCCCAGGACGGCGGCGGAGCTTTCTTT. Translation gives CASSSPQDGGGAFF. The chain has TRBV19 and TRBJ1-1; D gene uncertain. The CDR3 has 14 amino acids. V gave up 4 bases and J gave up 10 bases, with 19 bases separating them. Looked up from germline, CDR1 is LNHDA and CDR2 is SQIVND (reference sequence).

CDR3 DNA sequence: TGTGCCAGCAGTTCCGGGACGTCTACGGGTGAGCAGTTCTTC. Its translation is CASSSGTSTGEQFF. The chain has TRBV6-8 and TRBJ2-1; D may correspond to TRBD1 or TRBD2 (5 bases each). The CDR3 totals 14 residues. Germline CDR1 is MNHGY and CDR2 is SAAAGT. V dropped 4 bases and J dropped 9 bases, with 16 bases sitting between them.

The chain joins TRBV27 to TRBJ2-7; a possible D gene is TRBD2 (6 bases). Trimming pared 6 bases from V and 1 base from J, leaving 13 bases between. The germline V gene encodes CDR1 MNHEY and CDR2 SMNVEV (reference sequence). The CDR3 length is 14 residues. The CDR3 DNA follows: TGTGCCAGCAGCCCTTACGGGGGTTCCTACGAGCAGTACTTC. It specifies CASSPYGGSYEQYF.

This clone was counted only a few times. This chain connects TRBV30 to TRBJ1-5; no clear D. Looked up from germline, CDR1 is GTSNPN and CDR2 is SVGIG (reference sequence). The CDR3 covers 16 residues. Trimming removed 3 bases from V and 2 bases from J, with 17 bases in between. The CDR3 bases are TGTGCCTGGAGCGAACATCCTTTGGGCGGCAATCAGCCCCAGCATTTT. The encoded protein is CAWSEHPLGGNQPQHF.